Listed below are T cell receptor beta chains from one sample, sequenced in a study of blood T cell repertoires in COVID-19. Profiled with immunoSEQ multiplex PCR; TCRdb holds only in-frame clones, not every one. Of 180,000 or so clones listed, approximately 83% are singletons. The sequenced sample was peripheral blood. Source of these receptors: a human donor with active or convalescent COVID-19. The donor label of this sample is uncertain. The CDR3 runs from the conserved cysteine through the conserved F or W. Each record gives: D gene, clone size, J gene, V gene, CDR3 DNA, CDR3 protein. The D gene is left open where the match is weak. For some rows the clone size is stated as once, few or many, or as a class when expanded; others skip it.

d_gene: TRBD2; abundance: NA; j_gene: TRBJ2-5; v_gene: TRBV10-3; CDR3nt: TGTGCCATCAGAGATCTAGCGGGGGGAGAAGAGACCCAGTACTTC; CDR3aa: CAIRDLAGGEETQYF
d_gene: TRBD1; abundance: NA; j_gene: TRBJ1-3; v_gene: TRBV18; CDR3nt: TGTGCCAGCTCATCCGAGCAGGGGGCCGTGATAGACACCATATATTTT; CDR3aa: CASSSEQGAVIDTIYF
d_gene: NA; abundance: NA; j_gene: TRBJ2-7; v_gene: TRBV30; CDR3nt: TGTGCCTGGTCAGACAGATACGAGCAGTACTTC; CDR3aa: CAWSDRYEQYF
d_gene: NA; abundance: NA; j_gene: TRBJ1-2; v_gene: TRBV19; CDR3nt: TGTGCCAGCACTGTAGGGGGCTATGGCTACACCTTC; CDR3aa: CASTVGGYGYTF
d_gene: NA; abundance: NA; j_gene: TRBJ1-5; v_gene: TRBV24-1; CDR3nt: TGTGCCACCAGTGACAGGGACAATCAGCCCCAGCATTTT; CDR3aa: CATSDRDNQPQHF
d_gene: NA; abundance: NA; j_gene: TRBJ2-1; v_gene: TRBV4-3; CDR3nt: TGCGCCAGCAGCCTATCTACCGGGACATATCGCAATGAGCAGTTCTTC; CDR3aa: CASSLSTGTYRNEQFF
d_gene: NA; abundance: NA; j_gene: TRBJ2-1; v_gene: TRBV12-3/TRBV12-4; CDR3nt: TGTGCCAGCCATGAGGAGTCCTACAATGAGCAGTTCTTC; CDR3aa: CASHEESYNEQFF
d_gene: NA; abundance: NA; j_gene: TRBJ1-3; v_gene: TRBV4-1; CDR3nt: TGCGCCAGCAGCCCCCTCGGAGGGTTCGGAAACACCATATATTTT; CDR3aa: CASSPLGGFGNTIYF
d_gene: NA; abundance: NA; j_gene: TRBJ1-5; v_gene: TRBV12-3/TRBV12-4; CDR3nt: TGTGCCAGCACCACTTTGCGGAATCAGCCCCAGCATTTT; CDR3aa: CASTTLRNQPQHF
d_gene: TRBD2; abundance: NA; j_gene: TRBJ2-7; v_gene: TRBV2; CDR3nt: TGTGCCAGCAGACTAGCGGGAGTTTCCTACGAGCAGTACTTC; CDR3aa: CASRLAGVSYEQYF
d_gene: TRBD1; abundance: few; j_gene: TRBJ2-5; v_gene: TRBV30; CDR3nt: TGTGCCTGGAGTCGGACAGGTCAAGAGACCCAGTACTTC; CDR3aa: CAWSRTGQETQYF
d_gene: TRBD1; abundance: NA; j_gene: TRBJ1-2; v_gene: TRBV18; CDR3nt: TGTGCCAGCTCACCCGAAACAGGGGTTGGTAACTATGGCTACACCTTC; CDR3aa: CASSPETGVGNYGYTF
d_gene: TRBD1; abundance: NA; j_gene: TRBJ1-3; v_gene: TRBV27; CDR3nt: TGTGCCAGCAGACAGACAGGGTCTGGAAACACCATATATTTT; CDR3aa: CASRQTGSGNTIYF
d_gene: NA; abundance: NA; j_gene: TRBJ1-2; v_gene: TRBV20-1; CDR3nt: TGCAGTGCTAATACGGACTATGGCTACACCTTC; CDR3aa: CSANTDYGYTF
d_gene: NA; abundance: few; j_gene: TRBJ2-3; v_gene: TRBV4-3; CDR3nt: TGCGCCAGCAGCCAAGCGACCTATACTCCAGGGGATACGCAGTATTTT; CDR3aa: CASSQATYTPGDTQYF
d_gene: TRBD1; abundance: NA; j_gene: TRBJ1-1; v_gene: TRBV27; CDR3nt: TGTGCCAGCGGGGACAGGGCCCACACTGAAGCTTTCTTT; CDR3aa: CASGDRAHTEAFF